This TCR beta chain emerged from a study of OX40 agonist ivuxolimab in advanced cancers. With respect to the entire study: The costimulatory receptor OX40 (CD134) was targeted by ivuxolimab, a fully human IgG2 agonistic monoclonal antibody. Intravenous ivuxolimab was administered to patients every 2 weeks at six dose levels: 0.01, 0.1, 0.3, 1.5, 3 and 10 mg/kg. Of the approximately 50 patients in dose escalation, around 19 had hepatocellular carcinoma, some 15 had melanoma, 9 had renal cell carcinoma and 9 had head and neck cancer. Patients were allowed to have had prior anti-PD-1, anti-PD-L1 or anti-CTLA-4 therapy, and more than 35% of the dose-escalation patients had been treated with checkpoint inhibitors. The purpose of peripheral TCRbeta sequencing was to test whether ivuxolimab changed TCR sequence diversity and led to clonal T-cell expansion. In the dose-escalation cohort, more than 80% of patients were male, and the mean age was 60 years with a range of about 23 to 79. Three dose-escalation patients achieved partial responses, one with hepatocellular carcinoma and two with cutaneous melanoma. The paper describes the monotherapy dose-escalation part (N of about 47 patients) of the phase I trial of ivuxolimab. What the research found in general, with its limitations: After ivuxolimab, more expanded clones were found on average in CD8+ T cells than in CD4+ T cells. In partial responders in the 0.1-3.0 mg/kg groups, normalized peripheral clonal expansion was found to be among the lowest, especially among CD8+ T cells. At doses of 0.1 to 3.0 mg/kg, clonal expansion of both CD4+ and CD8+ blood T cells was observed from baseline to week 6. Low levels of normalized T-cell clonal expansion were also shown by some nonresponding patients. Antigen specificity was not determined for the clonally expanded peripheral T cells.

Patients with a history of autoimmune disease or receiving systemic immunosuppression were excluded from the trial. Peripheral blood for TCR sequencing was drawn from every dose cohort at baseline, at cycle 4 day 1 and at cycle 7 day 1. Samples were obtained from an open-label, multicenter, first-in-human phase I dose-escalation trial of ivuxolimab. The trial enrolled adults with locally advanced or metastatic head and neck squamous cell, hepatocellular, melanoma or renal cell carcinoma. CD4+ and CD8+ T cells were sorted separately from peripheral blood before TCR sequencing. Comment on this clone: The specificity of this receptor is unknown. No much larger clonotype is one base removed from it; base qualities were not supplied.

Genomic DNA was extracted from sorted cells for sequencing of the TCRbeta CDR3 region. The immunoSEQ Assay was used for sequencing of TCRbeta CDR3 regions. TCRdb took over this immuneACCESS table, retaining in-frame rearrangements with V and J assigned. Such tables are incomplete; in checked studies, under half of the missing clones stem from an unresolved V gene, and the remainder is unexplained. The sample contains 12,000 to 15,000 clones, approximately 93% of them found a single time. The top ten constitute 20% to 25% of the sample. Per the germline V gene (reference sequence), SGHNT is the CDR1 and YYREEE is the CDR2. The junction carries 7 bases between V and J, which are trimmed by 1 base and 6 bases respectively. Counted from cysteine to phenylalanine, this CDR3 has 12 amino acids. Only the CDR3 region is kept as DNA, spanning 36 bases read in frame from base 1.

Sequencing was performed on CD4+ or CD8+ T cells sorted from blood, taken in a trial of the OX40 agonist ivuxolimab. Recombination joined TRBV5-4 with TRBJ1-1; the D gene is not confidently resolved. The clonotype comes from an adult with an advanced solid tumor such as melanoma, head and neck, liver or kidney cancer. At the DNA level, the sequence is TGTGCCAGCAGCTTGAATAGCGCTGAAGCTTTCTTT. This encodes CASSLNSAEAFF.